This T cell receptor beta chain comes out of a study of T-cell memory formation after mild COVID-19. Study outcomes and limitations: Clones which contracted sat mainly in CM and EM if CD4+, and in EMRA if CD8+. Cross-reactive memory appears to have joined, as suggested by some responding clones showing up in pre-infection memory.

With regard to this clonotype: The antigen is not known.

Barcoded TCR alpha and TCR beta cDNA libraries with UMIs came from 5'RACE using constant-segment primers. MiXCR, run by TCRdb on the 5' RACE reads, gives a single entry per CDR3 protein. Among about 200,000 distinct CDR3 sequences listed, around 9.5% were seen once. Trimming left V 0 bases short and J 3 bases short, with 5 bases between. The CDR3 has 12 residues. Germline V CDR1 and CDR2: DFQATT, SNEGSKA (reference sequence). The rearrangement uses TRBV20-1 and TRBJ1-2; D call uncertain. The clonotype comes from a man between 18 and 29 years old who had mild COVID-19 (a few samples of this study predate the infection). Cell type and time point are not known. The sequenced sample was PBMCs or a T cell subset sorted from them (not recorded which). The CDR3 sequence is CSARDAYYGYTF. The CDR3, as DNA: TGCAGTGCTAGAGATGCTTACTATGGCTACACCTTC.